This T cell receptor beta chain appears in the sequencing data of a study of human T cells and chemical hapten exposure. Whole-study results and caveats: Compared with pre-sensitization or healthy control sets, expanded TCRs clustered more. Patch test score tracked positively with PT1 expanded TCR counts. No shift was seen in TCRs above 1 in 1000 frequency with DPC sensitization.

Time point denoted: patch test 1, 2 weeks after DPC sensitization. This sample's treatment: therapeutic diphenylcyclopropenone sensitization with weekly scalp DPC. Patients had alopecia, were aged 18 to 70, and were not pregnant. TCRdb passed the RACE reads through MiXCR, listing each CDR3 protein once. The table has fewer than 100,000 distinct CDR3 sequences, over 10% seen once. The germline CDR1 and CDR2 sequences are ENHRY and SYGVKD. Deletions cut 10 bases from V and 1 base from J, with 13 bases between. The CDR3 covers 13 residues. Regarding this clonotype: Antigen unknown.

The J gene is TRBJ2-5, the V gene TRBV10-3; perhaps D is TRBD1 or TRBD2 (5 bases each). The sequence came from a middle-aged woman with alopecia areata. Some clones in this sample may be carry-over from other donors' samples. The sample in question was whole blood, obtained in connection with sensitization to the hapten diphenylcyclopropenone (DPC). CDR3 sequence (DNA): TGTGCCACCACCGGGGCAGTCCAAGAGACCCAGTACTTC. It translates to CATTGAVQETQYF.